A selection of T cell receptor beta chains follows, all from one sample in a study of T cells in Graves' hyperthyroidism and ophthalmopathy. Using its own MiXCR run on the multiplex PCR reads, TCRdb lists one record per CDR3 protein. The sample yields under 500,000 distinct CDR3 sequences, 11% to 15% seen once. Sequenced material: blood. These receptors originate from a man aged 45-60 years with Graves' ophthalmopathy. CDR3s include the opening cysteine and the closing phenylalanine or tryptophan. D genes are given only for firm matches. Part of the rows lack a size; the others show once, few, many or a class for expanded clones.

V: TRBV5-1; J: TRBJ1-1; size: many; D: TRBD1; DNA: TGCGCCAGCAGCCAGGGACAGGGGTTTGGGAACACTGAAGCTTTCTTT; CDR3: CASSQGQGFGNTEAFF
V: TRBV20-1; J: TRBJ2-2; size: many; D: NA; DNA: TGCAGTGCTAGAGATCGGACCTACACCGGGGAGCTGTTTTTT; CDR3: CSARDRTYTGELFF
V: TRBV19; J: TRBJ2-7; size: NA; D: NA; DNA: TGTGCCAGTTCGTTGGAGGGGAATTACGAGCAGTACTTC; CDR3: CASSLEGNYEQYF
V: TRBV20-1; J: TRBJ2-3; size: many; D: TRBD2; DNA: TGCAGTGCCAAGCTAACTAGCGGCTGGGGGGATACGCAGTATTTT; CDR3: CSAKLTSGWGDTQYF
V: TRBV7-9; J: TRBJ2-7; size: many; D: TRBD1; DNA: TGTGCCAGCAGCAACCCTACAGGGGGAGGTTCCTACGAGCAGTACTTC; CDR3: CASSNPTGGGSYEQYF
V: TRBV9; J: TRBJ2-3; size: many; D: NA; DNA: TGTGCCAGCAGCGTAGCGGTTTGGGGACCACACACAGATACGCAGTATTTT; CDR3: CASSVAVWGPHTDTQYF
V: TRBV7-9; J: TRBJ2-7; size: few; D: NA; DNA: TGTGCCAGCAGCCCACCATACGAGCAGTACTTC; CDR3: CASSPPYEQYF
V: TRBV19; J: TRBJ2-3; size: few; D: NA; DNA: TGTGCCAGTAATCGCGCGGAGGGAGATACGCAGTATTTT; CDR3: CASNRAEGDTQYF
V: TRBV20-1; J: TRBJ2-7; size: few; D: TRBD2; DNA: TGCAGTGCTATAGCGGGAGGCTTCTCCTACGAGCAGTACTTC; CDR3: CSAIAGGFSYEQYF
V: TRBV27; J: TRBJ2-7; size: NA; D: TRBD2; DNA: TGTGCCAGCAGTTTAGGATCTAGCGGGCCCTACGAGCAGTACTTC; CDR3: CASSLGSSGPYEQYF
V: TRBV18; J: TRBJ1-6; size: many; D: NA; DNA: TGTGCCAGCTCACCACAGTCGGGAGGGAAGGGTTCACCCCTCCACTTT; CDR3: CASSPQSGGKGSPLHF
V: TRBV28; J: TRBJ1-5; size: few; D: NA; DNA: TGTGCCAGCAGAGGACATGTCAATCAGCCCCAGCATTTT; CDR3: CASRGHVNQPQHF
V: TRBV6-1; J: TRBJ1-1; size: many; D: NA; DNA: TGTGCCAGCAGTGAATATCCCGGGGGCACTGAAGCTTTCTTT; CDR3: CASSEYPGGTEAFF
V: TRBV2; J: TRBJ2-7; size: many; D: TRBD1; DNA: TGTGCCAGCGGATCCACAGGGGAAGAGCAGTACTTC; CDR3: CASGSTGEEQYF
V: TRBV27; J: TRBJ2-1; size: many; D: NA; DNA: TGTGCCAGCAGTTTTTTCTCCCCCCGATCCTCCTACAATGAGCAGTTCTTC; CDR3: CASSFFSPRSSYNEQFF
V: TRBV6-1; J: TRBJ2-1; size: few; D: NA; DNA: TGTGCCAGCAGTGGGAGGGGGTTCAGGGGTGGGCAGTTCTTC; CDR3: CASSGRGFRGGQFF
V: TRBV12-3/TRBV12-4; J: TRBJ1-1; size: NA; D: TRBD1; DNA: TGTGCCAGCAGTTTCCGGGACAGGCGTACTGAAGCTTTCTTT; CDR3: CASSFRDRRTEAFF
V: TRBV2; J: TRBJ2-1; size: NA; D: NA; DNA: TGTGCCAGCAGCGCTATAGACACCTCCGAGCAGTTCTTC; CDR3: CASSAIDTSEQFF
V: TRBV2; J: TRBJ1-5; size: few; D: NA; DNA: TGTGCCAGCAGTGAAAAGCTACGGGCAGCGGATCAGCCCCAGCATTTT; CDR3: CASSEKLRAADQPQHF
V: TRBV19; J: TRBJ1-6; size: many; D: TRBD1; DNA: TGTGCCAGTACCCCCTGGACAGGGGATAATTCACCCCTCCACTTT; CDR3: CASTPWTGDNSPLHF
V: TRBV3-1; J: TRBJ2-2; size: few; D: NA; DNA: TGTGCCAGCAGCGACGGGGCGGGCGGGGAGCTGTTTTTT; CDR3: CASSDGAGGELFF
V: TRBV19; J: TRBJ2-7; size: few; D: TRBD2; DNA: TGTGCCGGTAGTACGGCTTCTAGCGGGGGATTGGCCTACGAGCAGTACTTC; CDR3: CAGSTASSGGLAYEQYF
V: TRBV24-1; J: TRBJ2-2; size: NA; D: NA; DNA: TGTGCCACCAGTAGAGTCCCCGGGACGGAGACCGGGGAGCTGTTTTTT; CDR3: CATSRVPGTETGELFF
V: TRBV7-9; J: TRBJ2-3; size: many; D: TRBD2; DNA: TGTGCCAGCAGCTTTGGGACTAGCGGTAACACAGATACGCAGTATTTT; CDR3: CASSFGTSGNTDTQYF
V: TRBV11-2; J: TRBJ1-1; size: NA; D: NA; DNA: TGTGCCAGCAGCCCTGTGGATCTCTTGAACACTGAAGCTTTCTTT; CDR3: CASSPVDLLNTEAFF
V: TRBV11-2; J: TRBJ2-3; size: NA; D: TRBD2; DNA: TGTGCCAGCAGCTGGACTAGCGGGCGTAGCACAGATACGCAGTATTTT; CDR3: CASSWTSGRSTDTQYF
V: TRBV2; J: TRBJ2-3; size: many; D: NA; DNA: TGTGCCAGCAGCCAAACGAGGGATACAGATACGCAGTATTTT; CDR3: CASSQTRDTDTQYF